This T cell receptor (beta chain) was obtained from a study of CD8 T cells in ankylosing spondylitis. The study's findings and limits: Seemingly characteristic of ankylosing spondylitis blood was a TCR beta motif consisting of about 8 highly homologous variants. Peripheral blood samples showed relatively rare disease-linked clones, and these clones were CD8+.

The sample holds many counts of this clonotype. Its matching antigen is unknown. The CDR3 runs to 10 residues. CDR1 and CDR2 (germline): MGHDK, SYGVNS. V was cut by 9 bases and J by 7 bases, with 6 bases left in between. In making TCR beta libraries, quantitative 5'-RACE with molecular barcodes was used. A single record per CDR3 protein comes from TCRdb applying MiXCR to the 5' RACE reads. The sample carries about 220,000 distinct CDR3 sequences, 6% to 8.5% recorded once. This TCR came from a male donor with ankylosing spondylitis. V usage is TRBV25-1 and J usage is TRBJ2-2, with a weak D call TRBD2 (5 bases). Sequencing input: blood, either unsorted or a sorted T cell fraction (not recorded which). The CDR3 region is CASGGGELFF. In DNA form, the CDR3 reads TGTGCCAGTGGAGGCGGGGAGCTGTTTTTT.